The 16 T cell receptor beta chains below were found in one sample sequenced in a study of T cell repertoires in ileal Crohn's disease. Regarding time point: neoterminal ileum biopsy at postoperative endoscopy, about 6 months after surgery. TCRdb keeps only in-frame clones here, not all; method: immunoSEQ multiplex PCR. Here the sample spans around 13,000 clones, 78% being singletons. The sequenced sample consisted of ileal tissue. The origin of the receptors is an adult with Crohn's disease.

This clone is categorized as medium-sized. V gene TRBV6-5 combines with J gene TRBJ2-7, with 8 bases aligning to TRBD1. The CDR3 contains 14 residues. Trimming removed 10 bases from V and 3 bases from J; junction bases left unmatched: 11. From germline, CDR1 is MNHEY and CDR2 SVGAGI. The CDR3: CATKGDRGGYEQYF. The CDR3 nucleotides are TGTGCCACCAAGGGAGACAGGGGAGGCTACGAGCAGTACTTC.

The chain links TRBV6-1 to TRBJ1-3; D possibly corresponds to TRBD1 (5 bases). This CDR3 has 15 amino acids. The V gene's germline CDR1 is MNHNS and CDR2 SASEGT. V was shortened by 6 bases and J by 4 bases, with 16 bases between the two germline ends. The chain's CDR3 is CASRALGGDGNTIYF. The CDR3 DNA sequence: TGTGCCAGCAGAGCGCTCGGGGGGGACGGAAACACCATATATTTT.

The V and J genes are TRBV2 and TRBJ2-7; a weak D match, TRBD1 (6 bases). V was clipped by 6 bases and J by 3 bases, with 21 bases between them. The CDR3 sequence is 16 residues long. Germline CDR1 is SNHLY and CDR2 is FYNNEI. Here the CDR3 DNA reads TGTGCCAGCAGGGGCATTCAGGGCAGGGGTGGCTACGAGCAGTACTTC. Protein: CASRGIQGRGGYEQYF.

A few counts support this clone. The V and J genes are TRBV7-8 and TRBJ1-2, with D unresolved. The CDR3 has 12 residues. CDR1 and CDR2 (germline): SGHVS, FQNEAQ. Trimming removed 3 bases from V and 7 bases from J, with 9 bases in between. The CDR3 loop reads CASSFRRGGYTF. The CDR3 DNA reads TGTGCCAGCAGCTTCCGGAGAGGTGGCTACACCTTC.

This chain links TRBV23-1 with TRBJ2-7; D gene unclear. TRBV23-1 is an ORF; its function is uncertain. The CDR3 is 11 residues long. Trimming removed 4 bases from V and 4 bases from J, with 5 bases in between. DNA for the CDR3: TGCGCCAGCAGTCTAGTATACGAGCAGTACTTC. Its protein product is CASSLVYEQYF.

The genes are TRBV19 and TRBJ2-7; 11 bases align to TRBD1. V lost 1 base to trimming and J lost 5 bases; unmatched junction nucleotides: 4. The length of the CDR3 is 15 residues. Germline assignment: CDR1 LNHDA and CDR2 SQIVND (reference sequence). The CDR3 loop reads CASSIGGQGANEQYF. The CDR3 DNA reads as TGTGCCAGTAGTATAGGAGGACAGGGGGCCAACGAGCAGTACTTC.

A single count supports this clone. The V gene is TRBV29-1, the J gene TRBJ2-7, with D maybe TRBD2 (6 bases). The germline V gene encodes CDR1 SQVTM and CDR2 ANQGSEA. The CDR3 has 14 residues. V lost 3 bases to trimming and J lost 4 bases, with 16 bases between them. CDR3 region: CSVEGGAVGYEQYF. CDR3 DNA: TGCAGCGTTGAGGGAGGAGCGGTGGGTTACGAGCAGTACTTC.

The chain combines TRBV28 with TRBJ2-6; weak D call: TRBD1 (5 bases). V was cut by 3 bases and J by 3 bases, with 6 bases left in between. Germline CDR1 is MDHEN and CDR2 is SYDVKM. This CDR3 is 14 amino acids long. CDR3 loop: CASSFTGGANVLTF. The CDR3 DNA is TGTGCCAGCAGTTTTACAGGTGGGGCCAACGTCCTGACTTTC.

The J gene is TRBJ1-5, the V gene TRBV5-1; 9 bases line up with TRBD1. The CDR3 sequence is 15 residues long. Germline trimming cut 0 bases from V and 6 bases from J; bases unmatched to any gene: 4. Germline lookup yields CDR1 SGHRS and CDR2 YFSETQ. The CDR3, as DNA: TGCGCCAGCAGCTTGGACGGGACAGGGCGTCAGCCCCAGCATTTT. Translating it yields CASSLDGTGRQPQHF.

In its sample, this clone was seen once. The chain carries TRBV6-5 and TRBJ1-1; 7 bases are shared with TRBD1. Trimming removed 5 bases from V and 1 base from J; junction bases left unmatched: 7. The germline CDR1 and CDR2 sequences are MNHEY and SVGAGI. This CDR3 spans 15 amino acids. DNA of the CDR3: TGTGCCAGCAGTCATTGGACAGGCCGGAACACTGAAGCTTTCTTT. Translated: CASSHWTGRNTEAFF.

The chain joins TRBV4-1 to TRBJ1-1; D remains unclear. Germline V lookup: CDR1 MGHRA, CDR2 YSYEKL. Trimming removed 3 bases at V and 2 bases at J, with 16 bases between. CDR3 size: 16 residues. The CDR3 sequence is CASSQQPEPRNTEAFF. CDR3 coding DNA: TGCGCCAGCAGCCAGCAACCGGAGCCGCGAAACACTGAAGCTTTCTTT.

The gene calls are TRBV30 and TRBJ2-3, with 8 bases fitting TRBD2. CDR3 length: 14 amino acids. Germline CDR1 GTSNPN, CDR2 SVGIG (reference sequence). J was trimmed by 6 bases and V by 2 bases; bases with no gene match: 7. CDR3 coding DNA: TGTGCCTGGAGTACTAGCGGAGCCGGGGATACGCAGTATTTT. Translation: CAWSTSGAGDTQYF.

The chain has TRBV5-1 and TRBJ1-4, with TRBD1 identical over 8 bases. Germline V lookup: CDR1 SGHRS, CDR2 YFSETQ. The V segment lost 5 bases and the J segment 5 bases; nucleotides outside the gene matches: 11. The CDR3 length is 16 residues. CDR3 loop: CASSRTGMGWNEKLFF. The DNA of the CDR3 is TGCGCCAGCAGTAGGACAGGGATGGGTTGGAATGAAAAACTGTTTTTT. The variable domain in full, completed from reference TRBV5-1 and TRBJ1-4, reads KAGVTQTPRYLIKTRGQQVTLSCSPISGHRSVSWYQQTPGQGLQFLFEYFSETQRNKGNFPGRFSGRQFSNSRSEMNVSTLELGDSALYLCASSRTGMGWNEKLFFGSGTQLSVL.

This chain joins TRBV6-6 and TRBJ1-2; D perhaps matches TRBD1 (5 bases). CDR1 and CDR2 from the germline V gene are MNHNY and SVGAGI (reference sequence). Trimming shortened V by 11 bases and J by 2 bases, and 9 bases separated the two germline ends. The CDR3 consists of 11 residues. The CDR3 coding sequence is TGTGCCGGGGCATCGAACTATGGCTACACCTTC. Its protein is CAGASNYGYTF.

The chain combines TRBV12-5 with TRBJ1-2; 8 bases are shared with TRBD1. V dropped 6 bases and J dropped 7; count of bases not matched to a gene: 4. Germline CDR1 LGHNT, CDR2 FRNRAP. CDR3 length: 12 amino acids. As DNA, the CDR3 is TGTGCTAGTGGGCTGACAGGGGTTGGCTACACCTTC. Translation gives CASGLTGVGYTF.

There are a few counts of this clone. This chain joins TRBV7-6 and TRBJ2-5, with 9 bases matching TRBD2. J lost 4 bases, V lost 2 bases, and 2 bases had no gene match. The CDR3 loop spans 14 amino acids. Germline-derived CDR1 and CDR2 are SGHVS and FNYEAQ. Here the CDR3 DNA reads TGTGCCAGCAGCTTAAGCGGGGGGCCAGAGACCCAGTACTTC. Its protein product is CASSLSGGPETQYF.